The rows below give T cell receptor beta chains drawn from one sample of a study of cytomegalovirus exposure and HLA in healthy donors. The data were produced by immunoSEQ multiplex PCR, yet TCRdb's version contains in-frame clones alone and is incomplete. The sample lists 120,000 to 150,000 clones; 73% were seen once. Sequencing was done on a sample of PBMCs. These receptors were obtained from a human donor in good health. Each CDR3 is given with its conserved first and last residue. A D gene is named only where the DNA matches it firmly. The size entry is marked missing in some rows and otherwise reads once, few, many or a size class.

clone size | J gene | D gene | V gene | CDR3 DNA | CDR3 protein
few | TRBJ2-5 | - | TRBV20-1 | TGCAGTGCCGCCGGGGAGACCCAGTACTTC | CSAAGETQYF
once | TRBJ2-5 | - | TRBV5-4 | TGTGCCAGCAGCTTGGTAATCGAAGAGACCCAGTACTTC | CASSLVIEETQYF
- | TRBJ2-2 | TRBD1 | TRBV9 | TGTGCCAGCAGCGTAAGAGACCAGGGGGTTAACGGGGAGCTGTTTTTT | CASSVRDQGVNGELFF
- | TRBJ2-1 | TRBD2 | TRBV5-4 | TGTGCCAGCAGCTCGGGACTAGCTGGCGAGCAGTTCTTC | CASSSGLAGEQFF
- | TRBJ2-5 | - | TRBV5-1 | TGCGCCAGCAGCTTGCAGGGTCCTGAGGAGACCCAGTACTTC | CASSLQGPEETQYF
- | TRBJ2-1 | TRBD1 | TRBV11-1 | TGTGCCAGCAGCTCTGAACAGGGGCCCTACAATGAGCAGTTCTTC | CASSSEQGPYNEQFF
once | TRBJ2-7 | TRBD2 | TRBV7-9 | TGTGCCAGCAGCTTCGCTAGCGGGACCCACGAGCAGTACTTC | CASSFASGTHEQYF
- | TRBJ2-7 | - | TRBV7-2 | TGTGCCAGCAGCTTAGTAGCAGGGCCCTCCTACGAGCAGTACTTC | CASSLVAGPSYEQYF
- | TRBJ1-5 | - | TRBV29-1 | TGCAGCGTTGCTCCCCCGAATCAGCCCCAGCATTTT | CSVAPPNQPQHF
once | TRBJ2-2 | - | TRBV9 | TGTGCCAGCAGCGTAGGAGGTAGCCCCGGGGAGCTGTTTTTT | CASSVGGSPGELFF
- | TRBJ2-3 | - | TRBV6-5 | TGTGCCAGCAGTTATCCCGGGGGTCCGCAGTATTTT | CASSYPGGPQYF
- | TRBJ2-7 | - | TRBV7-2 | TGTGCCAGCAGCTTAGCGGGCGGGGCCTCCTACGAGCAGTACTTC | CASSLAGGASYEQYF
- | TRBJ2-3 | - | TRBV6-6 | TGTGCCAGCAGTTACACCGTGATGGGAGTGACAGATACGCAGTATTTT | CASSYTVMGVTDTQYF
- | TRBJ1-2 | - | TRBV27 | TGTGCCAGCAGTAGAGGGTACCCGAACGATGGCTACACCTTC | CASSRGYPNDGYTF
- | TRBJ1-3 | TRBD1 | TRBV4-1 | TGCGCCAGCAGCCAGAGATCGACAGGGGGCCCTGGAAACACCATATATTTT | CASSQRSTGGPGNTIYF
few | TRBJ1-1 | - | TRBV5-1 | TGCGCCAGCAGCTTCGGTGGGGGCATGAACACTGAAGCTTTCTTT | CASSFGGGMNTEAFF
- | TRBJ2-7 | TRBD1 | TRBV12-5 | TGTGCTAGTGGTCCCGGGACAGGGACGGAAGAGCAGTACTTC | CASGPGTGTEEQYF
- | TRBJ2-1 | TRBD2 | TRBV5-4 | TGTGCCAGCAGCACCCGGACTAGCGGGAGTAGGAATGAGCAGTTCTTC | CASSTRTSGSRNEQFF
- | TRBJ1-2 | - | TRBV7-6 | TGTGCCAGCAGCTCCAGGGTCTTGAGTGAGGGCTACACCTTC | CASSSRVLSEGYTF
few | TRBJ2-3 | - | TRBV29-1 | TGCAGCGTTGTTGCGGCGAGCACAGATACGCAGTATTTT | CSVVAASTDTQYF
- | TRBJ1-4 | - | TRBV15 | TGTGCCACCAGCAGAGCCCAGTCTAATGAAAAACTGTTTTTT | CATSRAQSNEKLFF
- | TRBJ2-3 | - | TRBV9 | TGTGCCAGCAGCGTAGTCGCAGATACGCAGTATTTT | CASSVVADTQYF
- | TRBJ2-7 | - | TRBV18 | TGTGCCAGCTCCCCGACAGGCAGGTCGTACGAGCAGTACTTC | CASSPTGRSYEQYF
once | TRBJ2-2 | - | TRBV28 | TGTGCCAGCACACTCTCTAGCGCCGGGGAGCTGTTTTTT | CASTLSSAGELFF
few | TRBJ1-4 | - | TRBV6-5 | TGTGCCAGCAGTGGCGGGGAAGATGAAAAACTGTTTTTT | CASSGGEDEKLFF
- | TRBJ2-1 | TRBD1 | TRBV7-6 | TGTGCCAGCAGCTTAGCCCCAGAGGGGGCCGGAGGTGAGCAGTTCTTC | CASSLAPEGAGGEQFF
- | TRBJ2-2 | TRBD2 | TRBV15 | TGTGCCACCAGCAGAGAACCCCAGCTAGCGGGAGGGCCCCCCGGGGAGCTGTTTTTT | CATSREPQLAGGPPGELFF
- | TRBJ1-3 | TRBD1 | TRBV29-1 | TGCAGCGCCCAGGGGGCCTCTGGAAACACCATATATTTT | CSAQGASGNTIYF
- | TRBJ2-1 | TRBD2 | TRBV5-4 | TGTGCCAGCAGCTTGGACCCGGGACTAGCGGCCTACAATGAGCAGTTCTTC | CASSLDPGLAAYNEQFF
- | TRBJ2-2 | TRBD1 | TRBV5-4 | TGTGCCAGCAGCCCCTGGACAGGGAACACCGGGGAGCTGTTTTTT | CASSPWTGNTGELFF
- | TRBJ2-7 | - | TRBV20-1 | TGCAGTGCTTCTCAAGGGGACGAGCAGTACTTC | CSASQGDEQYF
once | TRBJ2-7 | TRBD1 | TRBV7-9 | TGTGCCAGCAGCTTAGTGGGGACAGGGCCTAAGTACGAGCAGTACTTC | CASSLVGTGPKYEQYF
few | TRBJ2-5 | TRBD2 | TRBV12-5 | TGTGCTAGTGGGAGCGGGAGCGGGCAAGAGACCCAGTACTTC | CASGSGSGQETQYF
- | TRBJ1-4 | - | TRBV19 | TGTGCCAGTAGTATACGAGCGGCCTCTAATGAAAAACTGTTTTTT | CASSIRAASNEKLFF
once | TRBJ1-2 | - | TRBV5-1 | TGCGCCAGCAGCTTGGCGCCGGACTATGGCTACACCTTC | CASSLAPDYGYTF
- | TRBJ2-1 | - | TRBV18 | TGTGCCAGCTCTCCGGCGACAGCGACCTACAATGAGCAGTTCTTC | CASSPATATYNEQFF
- | TRBJ1-2 | - | TRBV6-4 | TGTGCCAGCAGTGTTGAGCTTGCTAACTATGGCTACACCTTC | CASSVELANYGYTF
- | TRBJ2-7 | TRBD1 | TRBV28 | TGTGCCAGCAGTTTCCTACCACTCCCGGGACAGGGGGCTGACGAGCAGTACTTC | CASSFLPLPGQGADEQYF